The entry that follows covers one TCR beta chain sequence. The record originates from a study of blood T cell repertoires in COVID-19. Germline V CDR1 and CDR2: SGDLS, YYNGEE. Trimming took 3 bases from V and 5 from J; bases not matched to a gene: 10. The CDR3 is 16 amino acids. The assay was immunoSEQ multiplex PCR, and TCRdb's table has in-frame clones only and misses some. The top ten hold 1.3% of the sample, which has some 220,000 clones, nearly 85% seen once. This TCR derives from a woman in her twenties or thirties with COVID-19, enrolled during active disease. The V gene is TRBV9, the J gene TRBJ2-5, with 10 bases that match TRBD2. Sequenced material: peripheral blood. The CDR3 sequence: CASSGRASGGEETQYF. CDR3 sequence (DNA): TGTGCCAGCAGCGGGAGAGCTAGCGGGGGTGAGGAGACCCAGTACTTC.